The next 27 T cell receptor beta chains were all read from a single sample in a study of cytomegalovirus exposure and HLA in healthy donors. Primers for the PCR totalled 60 Vbeta and 13 Jbeta. Sequencing was performed with immunoSEQ multiplex PCR; in TCRdb, only in-frame clones are kept and a portion is missing. Here the sample spans 84,000 or so clones, around 74% being singletons. The source material was PBMCs. The receptors originated from a boy aged 10-17 years in good health and CMV-seronegative.

The chain employs TRBV4-1 and TRBJ1-1, with 7 bases fitting TRBD1. V was pared by 2 bases and J by 5 bases, with 14 bases of the junction left unmatched. CDR1 is MGHRA, CDR2 YSYEKL, per germline. The CDR3 runs 17 residues. CDR3 in amino acids: CASSQYDRVFRKTEAFF. CDR3 in DNA: TGCGCCAGCAGCCAATACGACAGGGTGTTTAGGAAAACTGAAGCTTTCTTT.

The chain is built from TRBV10-3 and TRBJ2-3; 7 nucleotides agree with TRBD1. J was trimmed by 0 bases and V by 7 bases; bases with no gene match: 7. Germline CDR1 is ENHRY and CDR2 is SYGVKD. The CDR3 totals 15 residues. The CDR3 DNA reads as TGTGCCATCACCCCGACAGGGACGAGCACAGATACGCAGTATTTT. The encoded protein is CAITPTGTSTDTQYF.

V and J are TRBV29-1 and TRBJ2-1; D gene ambiguous. This CDR3 has 12 amino acids. V dropped 3 bases and J dropped 6 bases, with 9 bases sitting between them. The germline gives CDR1 SQVTM, CDR2 ANQGSEA. The CDR3 spells CSVEGSPNEQFF. CDR3 nucleotide sequence: TGCAGCGTTGAGGGTAGCCCCAATGAGCAGTTCTTC.

The rearrangement uses TRBV19 and TRBJ2-3; D ambiguous. From germline, CDR1 is LNHDA and CDR2 SQIVND (reference sequence). The CDR3 length is 13 residues. V was cut by 3 bases and J by 2 bases, with 6 bases left in between. CDR3 coding DNA: TGTGCCAGTAGTATCCTCCCCACAGATACGCAGTATTTT. Amino acid sequence: CASSILPTDTQYF.

The chain recombines TRBV18 with TRBJ2-7; 12 nucleotides agree with TRBD2. CDR3 length: 14 amino acids. J lost 7 bases, V lost 3 bases, and 4 bases had no gene match. Germline V CDR1 and CDR2: KGHSH, LQKENI. The CDR3 region is CASSPLGLAGEQYF. The DNA for the CDR3 is TGTGCCAGCTCACCCTTGGGACTAGCGGGTGAGCAGTACTTC. The full variable domain, in which reference TRBV18 and TRBJ2-7 provide the parts outside the CDR3, is NAGVMQNPRHLVRRRGQEARLRCSPMKGHSHVYWYRQLPEEGLKFMVYLQKENIIDESGMPKERFSAEFPKEGPSILRIQQVVRGDSAAYFCASSPLGLAGEQYFGPGTRLTVT.

This rearrangement joins TRBV21-1 to TRBJ1-2. TRBV21-1 is shown as a pseudogene. The CDR3 sequence is 21 residues long. CDR3 DNA sequence: TGTGCCAGCAGCAAGACCACCCCTGGGAGGCACTATTGGATAGTGCTCTATGGCTACACCTTC. Its translation: CASSKTTPGRHYWIVLYGYTF.

This clone was recorded once. V usage is TRBV7-9 and J usage is TRBJ1-2; D is undetermined. Trimming stripped 6 bases from V and 6 bases from J, with 20 bases between. This CDR3 has 15 amino acids. Germline CDR1 reads SEHNR; CDR2 reads FQNEAQ (reference sequence). The CDR3 DNA is TGTGCCAGCAGGCCCCGTGAGGGAGAGGGAAATGGCTACACCTTC. This gives the protein CASRPREGEGNGYTF.

This chain uses TRBV9 with TRBJ1-2; TRBD1 matches 11 bases. Germline V gene sequence: CDR1 SGDLS, CDR2 YYNGEE. V gave up 4 bases and J gave up 0 bases; unmatched junction bases: 2. This CDR3 comprises 15 residues. The CDR3 DNA is TGTGCCAGCAGCACGGGACAGGGGGCTAACTATGGCTACACCTTC. The encoded protein is CASSTGQGANYGYTF.

This rearrangement joins TRBV7-6 to TRBJ1-2; TRBD1 agrees at 8 bases. The J segment lost 7 bases and the V segment lost 5 bases, leaving 6 bases of the junction unmatched. Germline assignment: CDR1 SGHVS and CDR2 FNYEAQ. The CDR3 covers 13 residues. CDR3 nucleotide sequence: TGTGCCAGCAGCCAGGACAGGGATGCTGGCTACACCTTC. Its protein product is CASSQDRDAGYTF.

The rearrangement joins TRBV29-1 to TRBJ1-1, with TRBD1 as a possible D gene (5 bases). Per the germline V gene, CDR1 is SQVTM and CDR2 is ANQGSEA. The germline V and J ends were trimmed by 6 bases and 5 bases, with 13 bases remaining between them. This CDR3 is built from 12 residues. The CDR3, as DNA: TGCAGCGTGGGGGACGGGGGAACTGAAGCTTTCTTT. It yields the protein CSVGDGGTEAFF.

The chain recombines TRBV5-1 with TRBJ1-1; 7 bases match TRBD1. The CDR3 is 16 amino acids. Germline-derived CDR1 and CDR2 are SGHRS and YFSETQ. The trim removed 5 bases at V and 2 bases at J, leaving 12 bases unmatched. In nucleotides, the CDR3 is TGCGCCAGCAGGGGGGGTACCGGGACAGCAAACACTGAAGCTTTCTTT. Translating gives CASRGGTGTANTEAFF.

The rearrangement joins TRBV4-2 to TRBJ2-7, with a weak D call TRBD2 (6 bases). Trimming took 0 bases from V and 3 from J, leaving 6 bases between them. Germline V CDR1 and CDR2: LGHNA, YNFKEQ. This CDR3 region has 13 residues. The CDR3 loop is CASSQEEGYEQYF. The CDR3 coding sequence is TGTGCCAGCAGCCAAGAGGAGGGCTACGAGCAGTACTTC.

This clone was detected a few times. The gene calls are TRBV29-1 and TRBJ2-1; D call uncertain. V shed 0 bases and J shed 9 bases, with 9 bases lying between them. The CDR3 is made up of 12 amino acids. Germline loops: CDR1 SQVTM, CDR2 ANQGSEA. CDR3 coding DNA: TGCAGCGTTGAAGATCTACCGGGTGAGCAGTTCTTC. Protein sequence: CSVEDLPGEQFF.

The sample holds a few counts of this clone. The V and J genes are TRBV30 and TRBJ2-5, with 7 bases identical to TRBD2. The length of the CDR3 is 13 residues. V lost 4 bases, J lost 1 base, and 3 bases stayed unmatched. The germline CDR1 and CDR2 sequences are GTSNPN and SVGIG (reference sequence). The CDR3 sequence is CAWTGGSQETQYF. CDR3 in DNA: TGTGCCTGGACCGGGGGGTCCCAAGAGACCCAGTACTTC.

V and J are TRBV6-5 and TRBJ1-6, with D perhaps TRBD1 (5 bases). From germline, CDR1 is MNHEY and CDR2 SVGAGI. The CDR3 length is 15 residues. The ends were cut back, 6 bases at V and 5 bases at J, with 14 bases in the middle. CDR3 DNA: TGTGCCAGCAGCCCACCAGGGTACAATAATTCACCCCTCCACTTT. Translated: CASSPPGYNNSPLHF.

The chain couples TRBV28 to TRBJ2-5, with 7 nucleotides matching TRBD2. Germline CDR1 is MDHEN and CDR2 is SYDVKM. The CDR3 length is 14 residues. V was clipped by 9 bases and J by 1 base; unmatched bases: 8. The CDR3 spells CASSVGGGQETQYF. CDR3 in DNA: TGTGCCAGTTCGGTGGGGGGGGGCCAAGAGACCCAGTACTTC. Full variable domain (missing parts from reference TRBV28 and TRBJ2-5): DVKVTQSSRYLVKRTGEKVFLECVQDMDHENMFWYRQDPGLGLRLIYFSYDVKMKEKGDIPEGYSVSREKKERFSLILESASTNQTSMYLCASSVGGGQETQYFGPGTRLLVL.

The chain has TRBV5-1 and TRBJ2-7, with TRBD1 identical over 11 bases. The CDR3 runs to 15 residues. Germline V gives CDR1 SGHRS, CDR2 YFSETQ. The V segment lost 2 bases and the J segment 6 bases; nucleotides outside the gene matches: 7. The CDR3 loop reads CASSFLSGQGVEQYF. As DNA, the CDR3 is TGCGCCAGCAGCTTTCTATCGGGACAGGGGGTCGAGCAGTACTTC.

CDR3 nucleotide sequence: TGTGCCAGCAGCCCGGGACAGGGGGACGAGCAGTACTTC. Its translation is CASSPGQGDEQYF. The V call is TRBV5-6, the J call TRBJ2-7; 11 nucleotides match TRBD1. The junction had 2 bases not matched to a gene; V was cut back by 4 bases and J by 5 bases. Per the germline V gene, CDR1 is SGHDT and CDR2 is YYEEEE. The CDR3 is 13 residues long.

The V call is TRBV15, the J call TRBJ1-1; the D gene is possibly TRBD1 (6 bases). The CDR3 is 11 amino acids. Trimming stripped 3 bases from V and 12 bases from J, with 11 bases between. Germline V gene data show CDR1 as LNHNV and CDR2 as YYDKDF (reference sequence). The CDR3 sequence is CATSSLRGTFF. DNA for the CDR3: TGTGCCACCAGCAGTTTGAGGGGGACTTTCTTT.

V is TRBV7-9 and J is TRBJ1-1; D remains ambiguous. The CDR3 consists of 13 residues. Germline CDR1 and CDR2: SEHNR and FQNEAQ (reference sequence). V gave up 3 bases and J gave up 5 bases, with 10 bases separating them. Here the CDR3 DNA reads TGTGCCAGCAGCTTCGGCGGGGAAACTGAAGCTTTCTTT. This codes for CASSFGGETEAFF.

The V gene is TRBV28, the J gene TRBJ2-7; a weak D match, TRBD2 (6 bases). V was trimmed by 5 bases and J by 0 bases, leaving 14 bases between them. The CDR3 covers 15 residues. The germline V gene has CDR1 MDHEN and CDR2 SYDVKM. The CDR3 protein is CASSPASDSSYEQYF. CDR3 nucleotide sequence: TGTGCCAGCAGTCCCGCTAGCGACAGCTCCTACGAGCAGTACTTC.

The genes are TRBV29-1 and TRBJ1-1; D not certain. Germline V gene sequence: CDR1 SQVTM, CDR2 ANQGSEA. V lost 6 bases to trimming and J lost 7 bases, with 18 bases between them. The CDR3 totals 13 residues. CDR3 DNA sequence: TGCAGCGTCCACGGAGCCCTGCTTTATGAAGCTTTCTTT. It codes for CSVHGALLYEAFF.

A few counts support this clone. The rearrangement uses TRBV15 and TRBJ1-2; weak D call: TRBD1 (6 bases). V gave up 2 bases and J gave up 8 bases, with 18 bases separating them. CDR3 size: 15 residues. Germline V gene lookup returns CDR1 LNHNV and CDR2 YYDKDF (reference sequence). The CDR3 coding sequence is TGTGCCACCAGCAGAAGGGGGAATCAAGCGAGCGGCTACACCTTC. Protein sequence: CATSRRGNQASGYTF.

Here the CDR3 reads CASSWEGTEAFF. CDR3 nucleotide sequence: TGTGCCAGTAGTTGGGAGGGCACTGAAGCTTTCTTT. This chain joins TRBV19 and TRBJ1-1; no firm D call. The CDR3 extends over 12 amino acids. Germline assignment: CDR1 LNHDA and CDR2 SQIVND (reference sequence). Trimming removed 5 bases from V and 4 bases from J, with 8 bases in between.

This clone has a handful of counts. This chain links TRBV6-5 with TRBJ2-1, with TRBD1 identical over 7 bases. In germline, CDR1 is MNHEY, CDR2 SVGAGI. The CDR3 contains 14 residues. V dropped 0 bases and J dropped 4; count of bases not matched to a gene: 0. CDR3 loop: CASSYSDRYNEQFF. As DNA, the CDR3 is TGTGCCAGCAGTTACTCGGACAGGTACAATGAGCAGTTCTTC.

This chain uses TRBV6-5 with TRBJ1-1, with 8 bases fitting TRBD1. Germline-derived CDR1 and CDR2 are MNHEY and SVGAGI. The CDR3 loop spans 14 amino acids. V trimming: 8 bases; J trimming: 5 bases; junction bases outside the gene matches: 10. This chain's CDR3 is CASGPGGRRTEAFF. The CDR3 DNA reads as TGTGCCAGCGGACCAGGGGGCCGTAGGACTGAAGCTTTCTTT.

J is TRBJ1-1 and V is TRBV27; 9 bases map to TRBD1. The ends lost 6 bases at V and 6 bases at J; junction bases unmatched: 5. Germline CDR1 MNHEY, CDR2 SMNVEV (reference sequence). The CDR3 loop spans 13 amino acids. The DNA for the CDR3 is TGTGCCAGCAGGTATACAGGGGGCGCTGAAGCTTTCTTT. Amino acids: CASRYTGGAEAFF.